The present entry profiles one T cell receptor (beta chain) with its context. This sample is part of a study of blood T cell repertoires in COVID-19. Germline V gene sequence: CDR1 MNHEY, CDR2 SVGAGI. The CDR3 is 15 residues long. Unmatched junction bases numbered 7, after V lost 7 bases and J lost 6 bases. Produced via immunoSEQ multiplex PCR; TCRdb's table is partial and in-frame only. The table includes a few hundred thousand clones, over 80% detected once. The sequencing input was PBMCs or T cells enriched from blood (not recorded which). The receptor was derived from a man aged 18 to 30 with acute COVID-19. The chain couples TRBV6-5 to TRBJ1-4; 11 nucleotides line up with TRBD1. CDR3 region: CASTDGTGGHEKLFF. The DNA for the CDR3 is TGTGCCAGCACCGACGGGACAGGGGGACATGAAAAACTGTTTTTT.